This T cell receptor beta chain was sequenced for a study of blood T cell repertoires in COVID-19. Turning to the study itself: The United States, Italy and Spain supplied acute and convalescent COVID-19 samples. PBMCs, B-cell-depleted T cells, or T cells provided the cDNA or gDNA that made up the material.

CDR1 is SNHLY, CDR2 FYNNEI, per germline. The CDR3 covers 14 residues. The V end was cut by 2 bases, the J end by 4 bases, with 8 bases between. Under the authors' procedure: Reference gene primer amplification yielded estimated nucleated cell counts. TCRdb keeps only in-frame clones here, not all; method: immunoSEQ multiplex PCR. V and J calls and clone size are copied from that table; D and trimming were computed from the DNA. Here the sample spans 32,000 or so clones, more than 75% being singletons. The V gene is TRBV2, the J gene TRBJ1-4, with D hard to call. The specimen was peripheral blood. The TCR comes from a man between 70 and 80 years old with acute or convalescent COVID-19. The CDR3 DNA follows: TGTGCCAGCAGTGAATCACAGAATAATGAAAAACTGTTTTTT. Amino acids: CASSESQNNEKLFF.